The sequence of this T cell receptor (beta chain) was determined in a study of T cell responses to AZD1222 COVID-19 vaccine. The CDR3 length is 14 residues. From germline, CDR1 is SGHDT and CDR2 YYEEEE. V gave up 5 bases and J gave up 4 bases, with 10 bases separating them. Clones were sequenced by immunoSEQ multiplex PCR, and TCRdb holds only the in-frame ones, with some missing. Seen here are around 160,000 clones, 80% to 85% observed once, and the top ten hold over 4%. Study outcomes and limitations: Unmutated variant regions reportedly attract nearly half of all spike-specific TCRs. Researchers report vaccine-associated CD4 TCRs spanning spike, with dominance at 160-218 and 743-854. Baseline serology detected seropositivity in only 6 or 7 AZD1222 recipients.

In its sample, this clone was seen once. What it binds is unknown. This clonotype was obtained from an adult in good health. This chain links TRBV5-6 with TRBJ2-6; D is unresolved. The sample in question was peripheral blood, obtained on day 0 of MenACWY control vaccination. DNA of the CDR3: TGTGCCAGCAGACTGGGGTCCGGGGCCAACGTCCTGACTTTC. It specifies CASRLGSGANVLTF.